This T cell receptor (beta chain) is from a study of blood T cell repertoires in COVID-19. About the research overall: T cells, B-cell-depleted T cells, or PBMCs supplied cDNA or gDNA.

Profiled with immunoSEQ multiplex PCR; TCRdb holds only in-frame clones, not every one. The sample lists about 90,000 clones; approximately 89% were seen once. V was trimmed by 0 bases and J by 2 bases, leaving 17 bases between them. This CDR3 has 17 amino acids. Germline assignment: CDR1 SGHRS and CDR2 YFSETQ. The specimen sequenced was peripheral blood. This sequence was found in a human donor with active COVID-19. The donor label of this sample is uncertain. This rearrangement joins TRBV5-1 to TRBJ2-5; D unresolved. The CDR3, as DNA: TGCGCCAGCAGCTTGGGTGATCCCCCCCTAATACAAGAGACCCAGTACTTC. Residues: CASSLGDPPLIQETQYF.